A selection of T cell receptor beta chains follows, all from one sample in a study of blood T cell repertoires in COVID-19. Clones were sequenced by immunoSEQ multiplex PCR, and TCRdb holds only the in-frame ones, with some missing. Of roughly 170,000 clones detected, approximately 90% appear once; the ten largest clones hold approximately 24%. The sequenced sample consisted of peripheral blood. The source is a man aged 55 to 70 with acute or convalescent COVID-19. Both conserved end residues are part of each CDR3. The D gene is left open where the match is weak. Size is stated for part of the rows, as once, few or many counts, or as a class when the clone is expanded.

clone size: -
V gene: TRBV2
J gene: TRBJ1-5
D gene: -
CDR3 protein: CATTRVPNQPQHF
CDR3 DNA: TGTGCCACTACCCGGGTTCCCAATCAGCCCCAGCATTTT

clone size: few
V gene: TRBV19
J gene: TRBJ2-1
D gene: TRBD2
CDR3 protein: CASREGREQFF
CDR3 DNA: TGTGCCAGCCGGGAGGGCCGGGAGCAGTTCTTC

clone size: -
V gene: TRBV5-1
J gene: TRBJ2-1
D gene: -
CDR3 protein: CASIPPRGNEQFF
CDR3 DNA: TGCGCCAGCATCCCCCCCAGGGGCAATGAGCAGTTCTTC

clone size: once
V gene: TRBV24-1
J gene: TRBJ2-5
D gene: -
CDR3 protein: CATSDFGGRPETQYF
CDR3 DNA: TGTGCCACCAGTGATTTCGGGGGGCGCCCGGAGACCCAGTACTTC

clone size: -
V gene: TRBV11-3
J gene: TRBJ1-6
D gene: TRBD1
CDR3 protein: CASSHPRGTGNNSPLHF
CDR3 DNA: TGTGCCAGCAGCCATCCGAGGGGGACAGGGAATAATTCACCCCTCCACTTT

clone size: -
V gene: TRBV19
J gene: TRBJ1-1
D gene: TRBD1
CDR3 protein: CASSNRQGLGTEAFF
CDR3 DNA: TGTGCCAGTAGCAACCGACAGGGGTTGGGAACTGAAGCTTTCTTT

clone size: -
V gene: TRBV19
J gene: TRBJ1-1
D gene: -
CDR3 protein: CASSIGGTNTEAFF
CDR3 DNA: TGTGCCAGTAGTATAGGAGGCACGAACACTGAAGCTTTCTTT

clone size: -
V gene: TRBV6-1
J gene: TRBJ1-1
D gene: TRBD1
CDR3 protein: CASSGQGAGLPNTEAFF
CDR3 DNA: TGTGCCAGCAGTGGACAGGGGGCTGGCCTACCTAACACTGAAGCTTTCTTT

clone size: -
V gene: TRBV24-1
J gene: TRBJ1-3
D gene: TRBD1
CDR3 protein: CATSDPKTGTGNTIYF
CDR3 DNA: TGTGCCACCAGTGATCCGAAGACAGGGACTGGAAACACCATATATTTT

clone size: -
V gene: TRBV18
J gene: TRBJ2-7
D gene: TRBD1
CDR3 protein: CASSPMGQFLSYEQYF
CDR3 DNA: TGTGCCAGCTCACCTATGGGACAGTTCCTCTCCTACGAGCAGTACTTC

clone size: -
V gene: TRBV3-1/TRBV3-2
J gene: TRBJ2-3
D gene: -
CDR3 protein: CASSPLRLADTQYF
CDR3 DNA: TGTGCCAGCAGCCCGCTGCGGCTAGCTGATACGCAGTATTTT

clone size: -
V gene: TRBV6-4
J gene: TRBJ2-3
D gene: -
CDR3 protein: CASSDSGQGADTQYF
CDR3 DNA: TGTGCCAGCAGTGACTCAGGTCAGGGCGCAGATACGCAGTATTTT

clone size: -
V gene: TRBV5-1
J gene: TRBJ1-4
D gene: -
CDR3 protein: CASSLGGLEKLFF
CDR3 DNA: TGCGCCAGCAGCTTGGGAGGGTTAGAAAAACTGTTTTTT

clone size: -
V gene: TRBV19
J gene: TRBJ1-2
D gene: TRBD1
CDR3 protein: CASRQGALGYTF
CDR3 DNA: TGTGCCAGTAGACAGGGGGCGCTTGGCTACACCTTC

clone size: -
V gene: TRBV3-1/TRBV3-2
J gene: TRBJ2-3
D gene: TRBD1
CDR3 protein: CASSRQGIGATDTQYF
CDR3 DNA: TGTGCCAGCAGCCGACAGGGCATTGGGGCCACAGATACGCAGTATTTT

clone size: -
V gene: TRBV19
J gene: TRBJ1-2
D gene: TRBD1
CDR3 protein: CASSVDRDWNGYTF
CDR3 DNA: TGTGCCAGTAGTGTCGACAGGGATTGGAACGGCTACACCTTC

clone size: -
V gene: TRBV21-1
J gene: TRBJ1-2
D gene: -
CDR3 protein: CASRTTGGVRGYTF
CDR3 DNA: TGTGCCAGCAGAACGACAGGGGGCGTGCGTGGCTACACCTTC

clone size: -
V gene: TRBV7-2
J gene: TRBJ1-5
D gene: -
CDR3 protein: CASSLMQGNQPQHF
CDR3 DNA: TGTGCCAGCAGCTTAATGCAGGGCAATCAGCCCCAGCATTTT

clone size: -
V gene: TRBV5-4
J gene: TRBJ2-2
D gene: TRBD2
CDR3 protein: CASSWGTSGGTGELFF
CDR3 DNA: TGTGCCAGCAGCTGGGGGACTAGCGGGGGCACCGGGGAGCTGTTTTTT

clone size: -
V gene: TRBV7-8
J gene: TRBJ1-2
D gene: -
CDR3 protein: CASSKGTYYGYTF
CDR3 DNA: TGTGCCAGCAGTAAGGGGACATACTATGGCTACACCTTC

clone size: few
V gene: TRBV4-1
J gene: TRBJ1-4
D gene: -
CDR3 protein: CASSQERGSNEKLFF
CDR3 DNA: TGCGCCAGCAGCCAGGAGCGAGGGTCTAATGAAAAACTGTTTTTT

clone size: few
V gene: TRBV5-8
J gene: TRBJ1-5
D gene: -
CDR3 protein: CASSLDRPQHF
CDR3 DNA: TGTGCCAGCAGCTTAGACAGGCCCCAGCATTTT

clone size: -
V gene: TRBV24-1
J gene: TRBJ1-2
D gene: TRBD1
CDR3 protein: CATSDLGTGANYGYTF
CDR3 DNA: TGTGCCACCAGTGATTTGGGGACAGGAGCTAACTATGGCTACACCTTC

clone size: -
V gene: TRBV29-1
J gene: TRBJ1-2
D gene: -
CDR3 protein: CSAESQDGTNYGYTF
CDR3 DNA: TGCAGCGCCGAATCGCAAGACGGGACTAACTATGGCTACACCTTC

clone size: -
V gene: TRBV6-5
J gene: TRBJ1-2
D gene: TRBD1
CDR3 protein: CASQDRGHYGYTF
CDR3 DNA: TGTGCCAGCCAGGACAGGGGGCATTATGGCTACACCTTC

clone size: -
V gene: TRBV10-1
J gene: TRBJ2-3
D gene: TRBD1
CDR3 protein: CASSGTGGTDTQYF
CDR3 DNA: TGCGCCAGCAGTGGGACAGGGGGCACAGATACGCAGTATTTT

clone size: many
V gene: TRBV6-5
J gene: TRBJ2-3
D gene: TRBD2
CDR3 protein: CASSLAGGPSDTQYF
CDR3 DNA: TGTGCCAGCAGTTTAGCGGGGGGGCCGTCCGATACGCAGTATTTT

clone size: -
V gene: TRBV5-4
J gene: TRBJ2-5
D gene: TRBD1
CDR3 protein: CASSLEGDRQETQYF
CDR3 DNA: TGTGCCAGCAGCTTGGAAGGGGACAGACAAGAGACCCAGTACTTC

clone size: -
V gene: TRBV15
J gene: TRBJ1-1
D gene: TRBD1
CDR3 protein: CATSGRPGRQGLNTEAFF
CDR3 DNA: TGTGCCACCAGCGGGAGACCGGGACGACAGGGTTTGAACACTGAAGCTTTCTTT

clone size: -
V gene: TRBV6-1
J gene: TRBJ2-3
D gene: TRBD2
CDR3 protein: CASSEVLAGGPDNRDTQYF
CDR3 DNA: TGTGCCAGCAGTGAAGTCCTAGCGGGGGGGCCTGATAACCGAGATACGCAGTATTTT

clone size: -
V gene: TRBV27
J gene: TRBJ2-7
D gene: TRBD2
CDR3 protein: CASRLAGGGEQYF
CDR3 DNA: TGTGCCAGCAGACTAGCGGGAGGGGGTGAGCAGTACTTC

clone size: once
V gene: TRBV18
J gene: TRBJ2-7
D gene: TRBD2
CDR3 protein: CASSPLPGGSSYEQYF
CDR3 DNA: TGTGCCAGCTCACCTCTTCCAGGCGGGAGCTCCTACGAGCAGTACTTC

clone size: -
V gene: TRBV3-1/TRBV3-2
J gene: TRBJ2-4
D gene: -
CDR3 protein: CASSQEGQGNIQYF
CDR3 DNA: TGTGCCAGCAGCCAAGAAGGGCAGGGAAACATTCAGTACTTC

clone size: -
V gene: TRBV18
J gene: TRBJ1-1
D gene: -
CDR3 protein: CASGRDSKNTEAFF
CDR3 DNA: TGTGCCAGCGGCAGGGACTCTAAAAACACTGAAGCTTTCTTT

clone size: -
V gene: TRBV5-1
J gene: TRBJ2-1
D gene: TRBD2
CDR3 protein: CASRSLGAGGYNEQFF
CDR3 DNA: TGCGCCAGCAGATCCCTCGGAGCGGGGGGCTACAATGAGCAGTTCTTC

clone size: -
V gene: TRBV5-4
J gene: TRBJ1-1
D gene: -
CDR3 protein: CASSLVRGEAFF
CDR3 DNA: TGTGCCAGCAGCTTGGTTCGGGGTGAAGCTTTCTTT

clone size: -
V gene: TRBV15
J gene: TRBJ2-7
D gene: -
CDR3 protein: CATSRPEESSYEQYF
CDR3 DNA: TGTGCCACCAGCAGACCCGAGGAGAGTTCCTACGAGCAGTACTTC

clone size: -
V gene: TRBV5-4
J gene: TRBJ2-3
D gene: TRBD2
CDR3 protein: CASSPRGSGRAADTQYF
CDR3 DNA: TGTGCCAGCAGCCCCCGGGGGAGCGGGAGGGCGGCAGATACGCAGTATTTT

clone size: -
V gene: TRBV4-1
J gene: TRBJ2-3
D gene: TRBD2
CDR3 protein: CASSPGSSGGTDTQYF
CDR3 DNA: TGCGCCAGCAGCCCAGGTTCTAGCGGGGGCACAGATACGCAGTATTTT

clone size: -
V gene: TRBV18
J gene: TRBJ1-2
D gene: -
CDR3 protein: CASSLGLEGVYTF
CDR3 DNA: TGTGCCAGCTCACTTGGGCTAGAAGGGGTCTACACCTTC

clone size: once
V gene: TRBV9
J gene: TRBJ2-7
D gene: TRBD2
CDR3 protein: CASSVAGGPYEQYF
CDR3 DNA: TGTGCCAGCAGCGTAGCGGGAGGCCCCTACGAGCAGTACTTC